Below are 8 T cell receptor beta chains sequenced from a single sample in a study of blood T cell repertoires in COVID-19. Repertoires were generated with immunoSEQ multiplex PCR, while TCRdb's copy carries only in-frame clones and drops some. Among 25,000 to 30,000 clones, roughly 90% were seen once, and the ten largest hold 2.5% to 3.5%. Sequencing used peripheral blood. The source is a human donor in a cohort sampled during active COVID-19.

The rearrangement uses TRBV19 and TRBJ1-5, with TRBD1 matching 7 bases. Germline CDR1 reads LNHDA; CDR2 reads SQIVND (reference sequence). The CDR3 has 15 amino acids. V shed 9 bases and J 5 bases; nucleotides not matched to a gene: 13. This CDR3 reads CARYMTGNEDQPQHF. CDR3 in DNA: TGTGCCAGGTATATGACAGGGAATGAGGATCAGCCCCAGCATTTT.

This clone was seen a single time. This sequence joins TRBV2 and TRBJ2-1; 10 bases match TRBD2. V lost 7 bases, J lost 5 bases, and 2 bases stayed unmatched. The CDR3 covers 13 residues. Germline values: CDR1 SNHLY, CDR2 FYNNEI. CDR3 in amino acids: CASTGLADNEQFF. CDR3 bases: TGTGCCAGCACAGGACTAGCGGACAATGAGCAGTTCTTC.

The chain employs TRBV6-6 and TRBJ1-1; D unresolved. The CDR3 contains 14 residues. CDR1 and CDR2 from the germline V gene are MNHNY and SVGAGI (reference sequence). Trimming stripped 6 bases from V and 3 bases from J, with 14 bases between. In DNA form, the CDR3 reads TGTGCCAGCAGCCGCCTTCTTCAGGACACTGAAGCTTTCTTT. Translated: CASSRLLQDTEAFF.

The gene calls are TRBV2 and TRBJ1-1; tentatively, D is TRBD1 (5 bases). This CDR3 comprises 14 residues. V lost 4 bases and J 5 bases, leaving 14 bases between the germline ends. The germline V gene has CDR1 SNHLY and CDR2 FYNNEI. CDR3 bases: TGTGCCAGCAGTGGCGTTTGGGAGGGGACTGAAGCTTTCTTT. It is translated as CASSGVWEGTEAFF.

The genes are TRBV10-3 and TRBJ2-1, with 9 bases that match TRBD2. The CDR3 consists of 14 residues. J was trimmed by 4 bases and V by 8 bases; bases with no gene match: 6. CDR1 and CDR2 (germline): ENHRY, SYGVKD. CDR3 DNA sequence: TGTGCCATCGAGGCGGGAGGGCGGTACAATGAGCAGTTCTTC. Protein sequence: CAIEAGGRYNEQFF.

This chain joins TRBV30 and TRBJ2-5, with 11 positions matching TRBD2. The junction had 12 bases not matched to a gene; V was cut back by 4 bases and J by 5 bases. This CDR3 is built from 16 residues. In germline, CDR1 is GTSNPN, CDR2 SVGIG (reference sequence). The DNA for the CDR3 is TGTGCCTGGACTCCCCCCGGGTCTAGCGGGGGGGAGACCCAGTACTTC. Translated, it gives CAWTPPGSSGGETQYF.

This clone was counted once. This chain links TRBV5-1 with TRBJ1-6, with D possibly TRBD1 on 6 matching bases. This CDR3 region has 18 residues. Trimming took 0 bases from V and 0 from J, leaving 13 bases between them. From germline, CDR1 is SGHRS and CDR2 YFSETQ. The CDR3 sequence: CASSLAWDTSSYNSPLHF. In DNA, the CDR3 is TGCGCCAGCAGCTTGGCATGGGACACCAGCTCCTATAATTCACCCCTCCACTTT.

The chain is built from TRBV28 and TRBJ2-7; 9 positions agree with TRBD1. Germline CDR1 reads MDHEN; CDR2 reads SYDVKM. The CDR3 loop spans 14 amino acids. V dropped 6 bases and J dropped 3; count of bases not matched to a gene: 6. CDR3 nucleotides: TGTGCCAGCAGATCGGGACAGGGTTACTACGAGCAGTACTTC. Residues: CASRSGQGYYEQYF.